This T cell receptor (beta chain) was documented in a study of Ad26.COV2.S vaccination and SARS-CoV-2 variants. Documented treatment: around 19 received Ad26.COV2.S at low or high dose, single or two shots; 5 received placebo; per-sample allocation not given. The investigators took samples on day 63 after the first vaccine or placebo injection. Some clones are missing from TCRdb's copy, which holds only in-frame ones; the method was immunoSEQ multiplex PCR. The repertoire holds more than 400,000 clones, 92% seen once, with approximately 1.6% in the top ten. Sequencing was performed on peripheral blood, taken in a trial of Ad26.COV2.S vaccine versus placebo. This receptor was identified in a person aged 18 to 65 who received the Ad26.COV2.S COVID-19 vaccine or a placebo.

This CDR3 reads CASSIAGLAGGLPGANVLTF. In DNA, the CDR3 is TGTGCCAGTAGTATAGCGGGACTAGCGGGGGGGCTTCCTGGGGCCAACGTCCTGACTTTC. V and J are TRBV19 and TRBJ2-6, with 16 bases lining up with TRBD2. CDR3 size: 20 residues. Germline V lookup: CDR1 LNHDA, CDR2 SQIVND (reference sequence). Trimming cost V 1 base and J 2 bases; bases outside gene matches: 5.